Shown below are 27 T cell receptor beta chains from a single sample sequenced in a study of blood T cell repertoires in COVID-19. This table comes from immunoSEQ multiplex PCR, and its TCRdb copy is limited to in-frame clones, with some not included. The sample includes fewer than 200,000 clones, approximately 90% seen only once; the top ten take roughly 21%. Material for sequencing was peripheral blood. These receptors all come from a man aged 55 to 69 with active or convalescent COVID-19.

This clone was seen a handful of times. The gene calls are TRBV6-5 and TRBJ1-2; possibly TRBD1 for D (5 bases). The CDR3 runs to 15 residues. Trimming pared 7 bases from V and 4 bases from J, leaving 19 bases between. Germline V gives CDR1 MNHEY, CDR2 SVGAGI. The CDR3 reads CASTGGTGTRYGYTF. CDR3 coding DNA: TGTGCCAGCACTGGGGGGACCGGGACTCGCTATGGCTACACCTTC.

The J gene is TRBJ1-5, the V gene TRBV19; 8 bases are shared with TRBD1. The CDR3 length is 17 residues. The trim removed 1 base at V and 2 bases at J, leaving 7 bases unmatched. The germline V gene has CDR1 LNHDA and CDR2 SQIVND (reference sequence). Here the CDR3 reads CASSIGQGSRGNQPQHF. The CDR3 DNA follows: TGTGCCAGTAGTATAGGACAGGGGAGTAGGGGCAATCAGCCCCAGCATTTT. Full variable domain (rest looked up from reference TRBV19 and TRBJ1-5): DGGITQSPKYLFRKEGQNVTLSCEQNLNHDAMYWYRQDPGQGLRLIYYSQIVNDFQKGDIAEGYSVSREKKESFPLTVTSAQKNPTAFYLCASSIGQGSRGNQPQHFGDGTRLSIL.

The V gene is TRBV5-1, the J gene TRBJ2-1; tentative D call: TRBD2 (5 bases). The V and J ends lost 2 bases and 6 bases respectively, with 15 bases between them. The CDR3 is 15 residues long. Germline assignment: CDR1 SGHRS and CDR2 YFSETQ. The CDR3 coding sequence is TGCGCCAGCAGCTTCATGCGCCCCGGAGGCAATGAGCAGTTCTTC. As protein: CASSFMRPGGNEQFF.

The chain carries TRBV27 and TRBJ2-5, with TRBD2 matching 12 bases. Germline assignment: CDR1 MNHEY and CDR2 SMNVEV (reference sequence). This CDR3 contains 15 residues. V was pared by 5 bases and J by 7 bases, with 8 bases of the junction left unmatched. This CDR3 is CASSQTSGGPRTQYF. The CDR3 bases are TGTGCCAGCAGTCAAACTAGCGGGGGGCCCCGGACCCAGTACTTC.

The chain joins TRBV23-1 to TRBJ2-7, with D possibly being TRBD2 (7 bases). TRBV23-1 falls under the ORF class, with uncertain function. The V and J ends lost 10 bases and 1 base respectively, with 11 bases between them. The CDR3 totals 12 residues. Here the CDR3 reads CAIRGGSYEQYF. In DNA, the CDR3 is TGCGCCATAAGGGGGGGATCCTACGAGCAGTACTTC.

This chain uses TRBV6-1 with TRBJ1-1, with D possibly matching TRBD1 (6 bases). CDR3 size: 15 residues. The germline gives CDR1 MNHNS, CDR2 SASEGT. The ends were cut back, 2 bases at V and 0 bases at J, with 10 bases in the middle. The CDR3 coding sequence is TGTGCCAGCAGTGAACCGGACAGATTGAACACTGAAGCTTTCTTT. Its protein product is CASSEPDRLNTEAFF.

CDR3 bases: TGTGCCAGCAGTTACTCGAATCTGGGGAGGACTGAAGCTTTCTTT. It is translated as CASSYSNLGRTEAFF. The V and J genes are TRBV6-5 and TRBJ1-1; D gene ambiguous. The germline V gene encodes CDR1 MNHEY and CDR2 SVGAGI. Trimming removed 0 bases at V and 5 bases at J, with 13 bases between. This CDR3 comprises 15 residues.

This clone was counted once. The gene calls are TRBV7-9 and TRBJ2-1; TRBD2 agrees at 9 bases. Germline CDR1 reads SEHNR; CDR2 reads FQNEAQ (reference sequence). The trim removed 4 bases at V and 5 bases at J, leaving 3 bases unmatched. The length of the CDR3 is 14 residues. The CDR3 DNA follows: TGTGCCAGCAGCTCTAGCGGGGATCACAATGAGCAGTTCTTC. Encoded protein: CASSSSGDHNEQFF.

DNA for the CDR3: TGCTTCGGAGTTGACCAAGAGACCCAGTACTTC. Translated, it gives CFGVDQETQYF. The J gene is TRBJ2-5, the V gene TRBV29-1; D is ambiguous. The CDR3 loop spans 11 amino acids. Germline V gene lookup returns CDR1 SQVTM and CDR2 ANQGSEA.

The V call is TRBV2, the J call TRBJ2-3; 12 bases are a match to TRBD2. V dropped 8 bases and J dropped 2; count of bases not matched to a gene: 5. CDR1 and CDR2 (germline): SNHLY, FYNNEI. The CDR3 totals 15 residues. DNA for the CDR3: TGTGCCAGCGGGCTAGCGGGGGGGCCCACAGATACGCAGTATTTT. Its protein product is CASGLAGGPTDTQYF.

The chain links TRBV4-2 to TRBJ1-1, with 8 bases that match TRBD1. CDR1 and CDR2 (germline): LGHNA, YNFKEQ. There are 15 residues in the CDR3. The trim removed 2 bases at V and 9 bases at J, leaving 11 bases unmatched. In DNA form, the CDR3 reads TGTGCCAGCAGCCAAATAGGACAGGGAGCGCTAAAAGCTTTCTTT. This sequence encodes CASSQIGQGALKAFF.

This clone was observed once. The chain employs TRBV11-2 and TRBJ2-2, with D possibly TRBD2 on 6 matching bases. Trimming removed 3 bases from V and 3 bases from J, with 8 bases in between. The CDR3 totals 14 residues. Per germline, CDR1 SGHAT and CDR2 FQNNGV. The CDR3 is CASSLLADTGELFF. CDR3 in DNA: TGTGCCAGCAGCTTGTTAGCGGACACCGGGGAGCTGTTTTTT.

The chain recombines TRBV21-1 with TRBJ1-2. TRBV21-1 is reported as a pseudogene. The CDR3 covers 13 residues. The CDR3 DNA reads TGTGCCAGCAGCAAAAGGGAGTCCTATGGCTACACCTTC. Encoded protein: CASSKRESYGYTF.

This clone was observed a single time. The rearrangement links TRBV6-5 to TRBJ2-7; possible D gene TRBD1, 6 bases. This CDR3 spans 16 amino acids. V lost 0 bases and J 2 bases, leaving 14 bases between the germline ends. Looked up from germline, CDR1 is MNHEY and CDR2 is SVGAGI. The CDR3 spells CASSYSTGQTTYEQYF. CDR3 nucleotides: TGTGCCAGCAGTTACTCGACTGGACAGACTACCTACGAGCAGTACTTC.

The V gene is TRBV7-2, the J gene TRBJ2-4, with D possibly being TRBD1 (5 bases). V gave up 5 bases and J gave up 1 base, with 9 bases separating them. CDR3 size: 14 residues. Germline V lookup: CDR1 SGHTA, CDR2 FQGNSA. CDR3 nucleotides: TGTGCCAGCAGCCTTGACAGCGCCAAAAACATTCAGTACTTC. Protein sequence: CASSLDSAKNIQYF.

The V and J genes are TRBV5-4 and TRBJ2-5, with 8 bases matching TRBD2. Germline CDR1 SGHNT, CDR2 YYREEE (reference sequence). The V gene end was trimmed by 1 base and the J gene end by 4 bases; junction bases not matched to a gene: 6. This CDR3 is 15 amino acids long. CDR3 DNA: TGTGCCAGCAGCTTGCGGGGGGGTAGTAGAGAGACCCAGTACTTC. It codes for CASSLRGGSRETQYF. Variable domain in full (rest from reference TRBV5-4 and TRBJ2-5): ETGVTQSPTHLIKTRGQQVTLRCSSQSGHNTVSWYQQALGQGPQFIFQYYREEENGRGNFPPRFSGLQFPNYSSELNVNALELDDSALYLCASSLRGGSRETQYFGPGTRLLVL.

The genes are TRBV5-1 and TRBJ1-6; 8 nucleotides agree with TRBD1. Trimming at V came to 0 bases and at J to 7 bases, leaving 6 bases not matched to a gene. The CDR3 sequence is 16 residues long. Per the germline V gene, CDR1 is SGHRS and CDR2 is YFSETQ. CDR3 region: CASSLVGQGANSPLHF. For the CDR3, the DNA is TGCGCCAGCAGCTTGGTAGGTCAGGGGGCGAATTCACCCCTCCACTTT.

This clone was seen more than once but under ten times. The genes are TRBV5-1 and TRBJ2-7; the match to TRBD2 covers 8 bases. Per germline, CDR1 SGHRS and CDR2 YFSETQ. The CDR3 has 17 residues. V was clipped by 4 bases and J by 0 bases; unmatched bases: 12. Here the CDR3 reads CASSRAAGGSHSYEQYF. For the CDR3, the DNA is TGCGCCAGCAGCCGGGCGGCGGGGGGTTCCCACTCCTACGAGCAGTACTTC.

J is TRBJ1-1 and V is TRBV5-1; tentative D call: TRBD1 (6 bases). The CDR3 loop spans 14 amino acids. V dropped 1 base and J dropped 10 bases, with 17 bases sitting between them. Germline CDR1 reads SGHRS; CDR2 reads YFSETQ. CDR3 DNA sequence: TGCGCCAGCAGCTTGACGGCAGGGGAAAATATAGCTTTCTTT. Protein: CASSLTAGENIAFF. Full variable domain (remainder filled in from reference TRBV5-1 and TRBJ1-1): KAGVTQTPRYLIKTRGQQVTLSCSPISGHRSVSWYQQTPGQGLQFLFEYFSETQRNKGNFPGRFSGRQFSNSRSEMNVSTLELGDSALYLCASSLTAGENIAFFGQGTRLTVV.

The chain recombines TRBV2 with TRBJ1-6, with no clear D. With 7 bases removed from V and 0 bases from J, the gap between germline ends came to 7 bases. The CDR3 is 14 amino acids. Germline V gene sequence: CDR1 SNHLY, CDR2 FYNNEI. Written as DNA, the CDR3 is TGTGCCAGCACGGGTGTCTCCTATAATTCACCCCTCCACTTT. Amino acid sequence: CASTGVSYNSPLHF.

This clone came up a few times. The chain combines TRBV15 with TRBJ2-3; a possible D gene is TRBD2 (5 bases). The germline gives CDR1 LNHNV, CDR2 YYDKDF (reference sequence). V lost 7 bases and J 4 bases, leaving 12 bases between the germline ends. This CDR3 is built from 13 residues. As DNA, the CDR3 is TGTGCCACCACCCCCCTTAGCGCAGATACGCAGTATTTT. This codes for CATTPLSADTQYF.

The chain joins TRBV19 to TRBJ2-6, with TRBD1 matching 10 bases. With 5 bases clipped from V and 0 bases from J, the junction kept 7 bases outside the gene matches. CDR1 and CDR2 (germline): LNHDA, SQIVND (reference sequence). The CDR3 totals 18 residues. This chain's CDR3 is CASSLRTGGISGANVLTF. Written as DNA, the CDR3 is TGTGCCAGTAGTCTAAGGACAGGGGGGATCTCTGGGGCCAACGTCCTGACTTTC.

V gene TRBV19 combines with J gene TRBJ1-5; 8 nucleotides line up with TRBD1. This CDR3 comprises 15 residues. The germline V gene encodes CDR1 LNHDA and CDR2 SQIVND (reference sequence). J lost 2 bases, V lost 10 bases, and 10 bases had no gene match. The CDR3 bases are TGTGCCACCAGGGGGCCACCCTATGGCAATCAGCCCCAGCATTTT. It codes for CATRGPPYGNQPQHF. Full variable domain (missing parts from reference TRBV19 and TRBJ1-5): DGGITQSPKYLFRKEGQNVTLSCEQNLNHDAMYWYRQDPGQGLRLIYYSQIVNDFQKGDIAEGYSVSREKKESFPLTVTSAQKNPTAFYLCATRGPPYGNQPQHFGDGTRLSIL.

J is TRBJ1-1 and V is TRBV5-1; 8 nucleotides align to TRBD1. Trimming took 3 bases from V and 10 from J; bases not matched to a gene: 11. This CDR3 comprises 14 residues. Germline values: CDR1 SGHRS, CDR2 YFSETQ. Here the CDR3 DNA reads TGCGCCAGCAGCTCGAGGGGACAGGACACAGGAGCTTTCTTT. Its translation: CASSSRGQDTGAFF.

This chain uses TRBV11-2 with TRBJ2-2; 9 bases are a match to TRBD1. The CDR3 consists of 16 residues. Trimming cost V 9 bases and J 6 bases; bases outside gene matches: 14. CDR1 is SGHAT and CDR2 is FQNNGV in the germline V gene. As DNA, the CDR3 is TGTGCCAGTCAACGGACAGGGGTTTCTTACGCCGGGGAGCTGTTTTTT. It is translated as CASQRTGVSYAGELFF.

The chain combines TRBV7-7 with TRBJ2-5; 7 bases map to TRBD2. CDR1 SSHAT and CDR2 FNYEAQ come from the germline V gene (reference sequence). This CDR3 contains 13 residues. J lost 5 bases, V lost 5 bases, and 5 bases had no gene match. The CDR3 loop reads CASSQGLRETQYF. Here the CDR3 DNA reads TGTGCCAGCAGCCAGGGACTAAGGGAGACCCAGTACTTC.

J is TRBJ1-4 and V is TRBV15; TRBD1 is a possible D gene (5 bases). CDR3 length: 15 amino acids. Germline CDR1 and CDR2: LNHNV and YYDKDF (reference sequence). Trimming cost V 0 bases and J 6 bases, with 11 bases left between them. In nucleotides, the CDR3 is TGTGCCACCAGCAGAGATCAGGCAGGGTATGAAAAACTGTTTTTT. It encodes CATSRDQAGYEKLFF.